This T cell receptor (beta chain) emerged from a study of T cells in Graves' hyperthyroidism and ophthalmopathy. As regards this clonotype: Antigen unknown.

Trimming took 4 bases from V and 8 from J; bases not matched to a gene: 4. The CDR3 extends over 14 amino acids. The germline V gene encodes CDR1 SGHTA and CDR2 FQGNSA. Clinicians diagnosed patients from clinical symptoms, serum thyroxine and TRAb, thyroid ultrasound and orbital computed tomography. PBMCs were obtained from over 8.5 ml fresh peripheral blood. Notes on the study in general: Most thyroid clonotypes that were expanded above 0.001 also turned up in blood.

RNA transcripts provided the source from which TCR beta CDR3 regions were amplified. The HTBI primer set drove a first-round RT-PCR of the TCR CDR3. TCRdb used MiXCR to reprocess the multiplex PCR reads, holding one entry per CDR3 protein. The sample has 300,000 to 350,000 distinct CDR3 sequences; 15% to 20% are singletons. This sequence joins TRBV7-2 and TRBJ2-1, with 11 positions matching TRBD2. Sequencing was done on a sample of blood. This TCR came from a woman aged 45-65 years with Graves' hyperthyroidism. The CDR3 DNA reads as TGTGCCAGCAGCTCCGGGACTAGCGGAGATGAGCAGTTCTTC. Translating it yields CASSSGTSGDEQFF.